The 15 T cell receptor beta chains given below trace back to one sample, sequenced in a study of blood T cell repertoires in COVID-19. The data were produced by immunoSEQ multiplex PCR, yet TCRdb's version contains in-frame clones alone and is incomplete. The sample has about 16,000 clones; around 90% are singletons. Sequencing was performed on peripheral blood. The receptors were gathered from a man in his 60s with acute or convalescent COVID-19.

This clone came up once. The chain recombines TRBV5-4 with TRBJ2-2; D might be TRBD1 (6 bases). The CDR3 runs 15 residues. CDR1 is SGHNT, CDR2 YYREEE, per germline (reference sequence). Between the trimmed V and J ends, which lost 3 bases and 4 bases, there was a span of 13 bases. The CDR3 spells CASSSGVTTTGELFF. CDR3 DNA sequence: TGTGCCAGCAGCTCAGGGGTCACCACCACCGGGGAGCTGTTTTTT.

The V call is TRBV28, the J call TRBJ1-6; perhaps TRBD1 as D (5 bases). CDR3 length: 16 residues. Germline CDR1 reads MDHEN; CDR2 reads SYDVKM. V was cut by 5 bases and J by 6 bases, with 17 bases left in between. In nucleotides, the CDR3 is TGTGCCAGCAGTCCCTTGGGGGGGACGGGTAATTCACCCCTCCACTTT. It encodes CASSPLGGTGNSPLHF. Together with reference TRBV28 and TRBJ1-6, the CDR3 gives the full variable domain: DVKVTQSSRYLVKRTGEKVFLECVQDMDHENMFWYRQDPGLGLRLIYFSYDVKMKEKGDIPEGYSVSREKKERFSLILESASTNQTSMYLCASSPLGGTGNSPLHFGNGTRLTVT.

The chain uses TRBV5-1 and TRBJ2-2; D uncertain. The CDR3 sequence is 15 residues long. V shed 1 base and J shed 0 bases, with 7 bases lying between them. Germline assignment: CDR1 SGHRS and CDR2 YFSETQ. CDR3: CASSLRQANTGELFF. The CDR3 DNA reads as TGCGCCAGCAGCTTGAGGCAGGCGAACACCGGGGAGCTGTTTTTT. Supplemented by reference TRBV5-1 and TRBJ2-2, the full variable domain reads KAGVTQTPRYLIKTRGQQVTLSCSPISGHRSVSWYQQTPGQGLQFLFEYFSETQRNKGNFPGRFSGRQFSNSRSEMNVSTLELGDSALYLCASSLRQANTGELFFGEGSRLTVL.

V is TRBV28 and J is TRBJ1-6; maybe TRBD1 (6 bases). Germline loops: CDR1 MDHEN, CDR2 SYDVKM. This CDR3 comprises 14 residues. V was shortened by 3 bases and J by 10 bases, with 13 bases between the two germline ends. The CDR3 DNA reads TGTGCCAGCAGTTTTTCAGGGGTAGGATCACCCCTCCACTTT. Protein sequence: CASSFSGVGSPLHF.

The chain links TRBV7-9 to TRBJ2-1; 10 bases match TRBD2. The V segment lost 4 bases and the J segment 8 bases; nucleotides outside the gene matches: 20. There are 19 residues in the CDR3. Germline V CDR1 and CDR2: SEHNR, FQNEAQ (reference sequence). The CDR3 nucleotides read TGTGCCAGCAGCTCCCCCAGAAGAAAACTAGCGGGGAAAAGAGATGAGCAGTTCTTC. Protein sequence: CASSSPRRKLAGKRDEQFF.

The chain recombines TRBV19 with TRBJ1-5, with D maybe TRBD1 (5 bases). This CDR3 contains 13 residues. Germline values: CDR1 LNHDA, CDR2 SQIVND (reference sequence). Trimming removed 3 bases at V and 7 bases at J, with 10 bases between. CDR3 protein: CASSIVREQPQHF. In nucleotides, the CDR3 is TGTGCCAGTAGTATTGTCAGGGAACAGCCCCAGCATTTT. The whole variable domain, remainder taken from reference TRBV19 and TRBJ1-5, is DGGITQSPKYLFRKEGQNVTLSCEQNLNHDAMYWYRQDPGQGLRLIYYSQIVNDFQKGDIAEGYSVSREKKESFPLTVTSAQKNPTAFYLCASSIVREQPQHFGDGTRLSIL.

The chain couples TRBV5-1 to TRBJ2-5; TRBD2 matches at 11 bases. V dropped 2 bases and J dropped 5; count of bases not matched to a gene: 2. This CDR3 region has 14 residues. The V gene's germline CDR1 is SGHRS and CDR2 YFSETQ. The chain's CDR3 is CASSLLAGEETQYF. The CDR3 DNA is TGCGCCAGCAGCTTACTAGCGGGAGAGGAGACCCAGTACTTC.

V is TRBV24-1 and J is TRBJ2-2; TRBD1 matches 10 bases. The CDR3 loop spans 16 amino acids. V shed 4 bases and J 4 bases; nucleotides not matched to a gene: 5. In germline, CDR1 is KGHDR, CDR2 SFDVKD. The CDR3 sequence is CATSDAGTGVTGELFF. CDR3 sequence (DNA): TGTGCCACCAGTGACGCCGGGACAGGGGTCACCGGGGAGCTGTTTTTT.

V usage is TRBV7-9 and J usage is TRBJ2-3, with D uncertain. Germline V gene data show CDR1 as SEHNR and CDR2 as FQNEAQ (reference sequence). Trimming stripped 5 bases from V and 0 bases from J, with 15 bases between. The CDR3 loop spans 16 amino acids. The DNA for the CDR3 is TGTGCCAGCAGCCCTCGGGTGGGTACTAGCACAGATACGCAGTATTTT. Its protein is CASSPRVGTSTDTQYF.

V gene TRBV27 combines with J gene TRBJ2-7, with 7 bases fitting TRBD2. The germline gives CDR1 MNHEY, CDR2 SMNVEV (reference sequence). Trimming took 4 bases from V and 2 from J; bases not matched to a gene: 5. CDR3 size: 14 residues. The CDR3: CASSWGGPTYEQYF. The CDR3 DNA is TGTGCCAGCAGTTGGGGGGGACCTACCTACGAGCAGTACTTC.

The chain joins TRBV6-5 to TRBJ2-3; 11 positions match TRBD2. Germline loops: CDR1 MNHEY, CDR2 SVGAGI. CDR3 size: 15 residues. Trimming took 0 bases from V and 12 from J; bases not matched to a gene: 8. CDR3 protein: CASSYSSGGAALQYF. The DNA for the CDR3 is TGTGCCAGCAGTTACTCTAGCGGGGGGGCCGCCCTTCAGTATTTT.

V gene TRBV14 combines with J gene TRBJ2-1; 8 bases agree with TRBD2. There are 18 residues in the CDR3. V trimming: 0 bases; J trimming: 4 bases; junction bases outside the gene matches: 11. The V gene's germline CDR1 is SGHDN and CDR2 FVKESK. CDR3 amino acids: CASSQDIRAGGHYNEQFF. As DNA, the CDR3 is TGTGCCAGCAGCCAAGATATCAGGGCGGGGGGCCATTACAATGAGCAGTTCTTC.

The chain is built from TRBV18 and TRBJ2-5; D is perhaps TRBD1 (6 bases). Germline assignment: CDR1 KGHSH and CDR2 LQKENI. Between the trimmed V and J ends, which lost 5 bases and 2 bases, there was a span of 9 bases. The CDR3 runs to 13 residues. CDR3 sequence: CASSGDMQETQYF. DNA for the CDR3: TGTGCCAGCTCAGGGGACATGCAAGAGACCCAGTACTTC.

The gene calls are TRBV3-1 (or the pseudogene TRBV3-2) and TRBJ1-1, with 7 bases that match TRBD1. The CDR3 has 14 amino acids. The junction had 5 bases not matched to a gene; V was cut back by 3 bases and J by 4 bases. Germline V gene lookup returns CDR1 LGHDT and CDR2 YNNKEL (reference sequence). The CDR3, as DNA: TGTGCCAGCAGCCATGGACAGGAGGGCACTGAAGCTTTCTTT. Its translation: CASSHGQEGTEAFF.

This chain joins TRBV19 and TRBJ2-7, with D hard to call. Trimming took 3 bases from V and 4 from J, leaving 19 bases between them. This CDR3 spans 16 amino acids. Germline V gene sequence: CDR1 LNHDA, CDR2 SQIVND (reference sequence). The DNA for the CDR3 is TGTGCCAGTAGTATCAATTTGGGCCCCCCTCGTTACGAGCAGTACTTC. Encoded protein: CASSINLGPPRYEQYF.